These 7 T cell receptor beta chains came from one sample sequenced in a study of OX40 agonist ivuxolimab in advanced cancers. The assay was immunoSEQ multiplex PCR, and TCRdb's table has in-frame clones only and misses some. The sample holds fewer than 20,000 clones, about 80% seen once. The sample consisted of CD4+ or CD8+ T cells sorted from blood, taken in a trial of the OX40 agonist ivuxolimab. The source is an adult with an advanced solid tumor such as melanoma, head and neck, liver or kidney cancer.

Of note for this clone: Other DNA sequences from this sample encode an identical CDR3 as well. CDR3 DNA sequence: TGTGCCAGCAGCCCGGGGGCCTCCTACGAGCAGTACTTC. Its protein is CASSPGASYEQYF. The chain combines TRBV11-3 with TRBJ2-7; possibly TRBD1 or TRBD2 for D (6 bases each). This CDR3 has 13 residues. V dropped 5 bases and J dropped 0 bases, with 8 bases sitting between them. CDR1 is SGHNT, CDR2 YENEEA, per germline.

V and J are TRBV4-2 and TRBJ1-2; D gene uncertain. This CDR3 spans 17 amino acids. Trimming took off 5 bases at V and 5 bases at J, with 24 bases between the two ends. The germline V gene has CDR1 LGHNA and CDR2 YNFKEQ. For the CDR3, the DNA is TGTGCCAGCAGCGCTTCTCCGGGGTACGAGGATGGTTATGGCTACACCTTC. It yields the protein CASSASPGYEDGYGYTF.

The V call is TRBV7-9, the J call TRBJ2-1; D gene uncertain. The CDR3 is 13 amino acids. The V gene's germline CDR1 is SEHNR and CDR2 FQNEAQ (reference sequence). V lost 2 bases and J lost 5, with 7 bases in between. CDR3 amino acids: CASSLSLNNEQFF. As DNA, the CDR3 is TGTGCCAGCAGCTTATCCTTAAACAATGAGCAGTTCTTC.

The V gene is TRBV2, the J gene TRBJ2-4; TRBD2 aligns across 8 bases. Germline assignment: CDR1 SNHLY and CDR2 FYNNEI. This CDR3 spans 14 amino acids. Unmatched junction bases numbered 6, after V lost 5 bases and J lost 6 bases. CDR3 amino acids: CASSLIAGRNIQYF. In DNA form, the CDR3 reads TGTGCCAGCAGTCTCATAGCGGGAAGAAACATTCAGTACTTC.

The chain has TRBV6-1 and TRBJ2-1; possibly TRBD2 for D (6 bases). Germline CDR1 and CDR2: MNHNS and SASEGT. V was cut by 1 base and J by 12 bases, with 10 bases left in between. The CDR3 consists of 12 residues. CDR3 sequence (DNA): TGTGCCAGCAGTGAAGTCGGGACTGTGCAGTTCTTC. This sequence encodes CASSEVGTVQFF.

The chain recombines TRBV5-6 with TRBJ1-6; D is undetermined. Trimming cost V 2 bases and J 7 bases, with 10 bases left between them. The germline V gene encodes CDR1 SGHDT and CDR2 YYEEEE. CDR3 length: 14 residues. CDR3 amino acids: CASSFFGPNSPLHF. DNA for the CDR3: TGTGCCAGCAGCTTCTTCGGCCCAAATTCACCCCTCCACTTT. The full variable domain, in which reference TRBV5-6 and TRBJ1-6 provide the parts outside the CDR3, is DAGVTQSPTHLIKTRGQQVTLRCSPKSGHDTVSWYQQALGQGPQFIFQYYEEEERQRGNFPDRFSGHQFPNYSSELNVNALLLGDSALYLCASSFFGPNSPLHFGNGTRLTVT.

This clone appeared a single time. The CDR3 DNA sequence: TGTGCCAGCAGCATTACCGGGACTACCCATACGCAGTATTTT. Protein product: CASSITGTTHTQYF. The chain carries TRBV9 and TRBJ2-3, with TRBD2 matching over 7 bases. In germline, CDR1 is SGDLS, CDR2 YYNGEE. CDR3 length: 14 amino acids. The V segment lost 4 bases and the J segment 7 bases; nucleotides outside the gene matches: 9.